The 16 T cell receptor beta chains given below trace back to one sample, sequenced in a study of blood T cell repertoires in COVID-19. Generated by immunoSEQ multiplex PCR, the TCRdb table keeps only in-frame clones and is missing some. Seen here are about 260,000 clones, less than 90% observed once, and the top ten hold approximately 3.8%. Sequencing was carried out using peripheral blood. The source is a man aged 55 to 70 who had recovered from COVID-19.

The genes are TRBV5-6 and TRBJ2-3, with 8 bases identical to TRBD2. The germline gives CDR1 SGHDT, CDR2 YYEEEE. This CDR3 spans 16 amino acids. J lost 3 bases, V lost 6 bases, and 12 bases had no gene match. CDR3 in DNA: TGTGCCAGCACCATACTAGCGGACCATTCTACAGATACGCAGTATTTT. It encodes CASTILADHSTDTQYF.

J is TRBJ2-3 and V is TRBV7-3, with D perhaps TRBD1 (6 bases). Trimming took off 2 bases at V and 8 bases at J, with 20 bases between the two ends. In germline, CDR1 is SGHTA, CDR2 FQGTGA. This CDR3 contains 16 residues. The CDR3 protein is CASSLSGVLMQGTQYF. The CDR3 DNA sequence: TGTGCCAGCAGCTTATCAGGGGTCCTCATGCAGGGTACGCAGTATTTT.

The rearrangement links TRBV5-1 to TRBJ1-5, with 10 bases identical to TRBD1. CDR3 length: 15 residues. The germline gives CDR1 SGHRS, CDR2 YFSETQ. Trimming at V came to 4 bases and at J to 5 bases, leaving 6 bases not matched to a gene. The CDR3 coding sequence is TGCGCCAGCAGCCGCTGGACAGGGGGGGATCAGCCCCAGCATTTT. This encodes CASSRWTGGDQPQHF.

V is TRBV12-3 or TRBV12-4 and J is TRBJ1-1, with D unresolved. The germline V and J ends were trimmed by 7 bases and 5 bases, with 11 bases remaining between them. This CDR3 region has 12 residues. CDR3 loop: CASTAVVTEAFF. The CDR3 DNA follows: TGTGCCAGCACCGCGGTGGTGACTGAAGCTTTCTTT.

This chain links TRBV11-2 with TRBJ2-7; 7 nucleotides align to TRBD1. Germline V lookup: CDR1 SGHAT, CDR2 FQNNGV. The V gene end was trimmed by 5 bases and the J gene end by 4 bases; junction bases not matched to a gene: 14. The CDR3 extends over 16 amino acids. CDR3 sequence reads: CASSRRGQGVPYEQYF. CDR3 coding DNA: TGTGCCAGCAGCCGCCGTGGGCAGGGGGTTCCTTACGAGCAGTACTTC.

CDR3 in amino acids: CASSLGRGIGGYEQYF. The CDR3 nucleotides read TGTGCCAGCAGCTTAGGCCGGGGTATAGGGGGCTACGAGCAGTACTTC. This chain links TRBV13 with TRBJ2-7; TRBD1 is a possible D gene (6 bases). The germline gives CDR1 PRHDT, CDR2 FYEKMQ (reference sequence). This CDR3 contains 16 residues. Trimming pared 0 bases from V and 3 bases from J, leaving 15 bases between.

The chain employs TRBV24-1 and TRBJ2-5, with D tentatively TRBD2 (6 bases). The CDR3 spans 13 residues. V was shortened by 5 bases and J by 5 bases, with 11 bases between the two germline ends. Germline V gene lookup returns CDR1 KGHDR and CDR2 SFDVKD. Here the CDR3 DNA reads TGTGCCACCAGTGCCGGAGGAGGGGAGACCCAGTACTTC. Protein sequence: CATSAGGGETQYF.

The CDR3 spells CASSRTGELFF. The CDR3 nucleotides are TGTGCCAGCAGTCGCACCGGGGAGCTGTTTTTT. This chain joins TRBV2 and TRBJ2-2; D uncertain. CDR3 size: 11 residues. V lost 5 bases and J lost 4, with 2 bases in between. The germline gives CDR1 SNHLY, CDR2 FYNNEI. Full variable domain (rest looked up from reference TRBV2 and TRBJ2-2): EPEVTQTPSHQVTQMGQEVILRCVPISNHLYFYWYRQILGQKVEFLVSFYNNEISEKSEIFDDQFSVERPDGSNFTLKIRSTKLEDSAMYFCASSRTGELFFGEGSRLTVL.

This clone was seen just once. This chain uses TRBV9 with TRBJ2-6; D perhaps matches TRBD2 (5 bases). V dropped 4 bases and J dropped 4 bases, with 18 bases sitting between them. Germline CDR1 and CDR2: SGDLS and YYNGEE. This CDR3 is built from 17 residues. CDR3 amino acids: CASSPGIPLTGANVLTF. The DNA of the CDR3 is TGTGCCAGCAGCCCGGGGATCCCCCTGACCGGGGCCAACGTCCTGACTTTC.

This chain uses TRBV5-1 with TRBJ1-1; 7 bases line up with TRBD1. This CDR3 has 16 residues. The V gene end was trimmed by 5 bases and the J gene end by 3 bases; junction bases not matched to a gene: 13. Germline lookup yields CDR1 SGHRS and CDR2 YFSETQ. Written as DNA, the CDR3 is TGCGCCAGCAGGCCTCAGACAGGGAAGATGGACACTGAAGCTTTCTTT. Protein sequence: CASRPQTGKMDTEAFF.

This chain links TRBV5-4 with TRBJ2-3; 10 bases are shared with TRBD2. J lost 3 bases, V lost 4 bases, and 5 bases had no gene match. Germline V gene sequence: CDR1 SGHNT, CDR2 YYREEE (reference sequence). The length of the CDR3 is 15 residues. As DNA, the CDR3 is TGTGCCAGCAGCCAAGCGGGGGGGGTAACAGATACGCAGTATTTT. Encoded protein: CASSQAGGVTDTQYF.

The CDR3 DNA sequence: TGTGCCAGCAGTTTATCACGGGGAGGCACAGATACGCAGTATTTT. The encoded protein is CASSLSRGGTDTQYF. This rearrangement joins TRBV27 to TRBJ2-3; tentative D call: TRBD2 (5 bases). Germline assignment: CDR1 MNHEY and CDR2 SMNVEV (reference sequence). V lost 0 bases and J lost 1, with 8 bases in between. This CDR3 has 15 residues.

This clone was picked up one time. The chain is built from TRBV7-3 and TRBJ1-1, with 7 positions matching TRBD1. V lost 3 bases to trimming and J lost 1 base; unmatched junction nucleotides: 2. The germline V gene encodes CDR1 SGHTA and CDR2 FQGTGA. The CDR3 runs to 14 residues. The CDR3 sequence: CASSFGQANTEAFF. The CDR3 DNA sequence: TGTGCCAGCAGCTTTGGACAGGCGAACACTGAAGCTTTCTTT.

This chain connects TRBV6-2 or TRBV6-3 to TRBJ2-7, with 7 bases identical to TRBD1. Trimming took 5 bases from V and 2 from J; bases not matched to a gene: 6. CDR1 MNHEY and CDR2 SVGEGT come from the germline V gene. The CDR3 runs 14 residues. This chain's CDR3 is CASSRQGLPYEQYF. CDR3 coding DNA: TGTGCCAGCAGTAGACAGGGCCTACCCTACGAGCAGTACTTC.

The rearrangement uses TRBV5-1 and TRBJ2-2, with a tentative D call TRBD2 (5 bases). CDR3 length equals 14 residues. Trimming removed 9 bases from V and 0 bases from J, with 12 bases in between. Germline V lookup: CDR1 SGHRS, CDR2 YFSETQ. CDR3 sequence (DNA): TGCGCCACCACCGGGGTTCCGAACACCGGGGAGCTGTTTTTT. Residues: CATTGVPNTGELFF.

This chain uses TRBV4-2 with TRBJ1-6; D gene uncertain. The length of the CDR3 is 14 residues. V was pared by 4 bases and J by 0 bases, with 4 bases between. Germline values: CDR1 LGHNA, CDR2 YNFKEQ. CDR3 DNA: TGTGCCAGCAGCCCCAGCTCCTATAATTCACCCCTCCACTTT. Amino acids: CASSPSSYNSPLHF.